This is a list of T cell receptor beta chains from one sample in a study of CD8 T cells in ankylosing spondylitis. TCRdb fed the 5' RACE reads into MiXCR, producing one record per CDR3 protein. The sample records 800,000 to 900,000 distinct CDR3 sequences, roughly 12% being singletons. Sequencing was carried out using blood, either unsorted or a sorted T cell fraction (not recorded which). All receptors derive from a male donor with ankylosing spondylitis. The CDR3 runs from the conserved cysteine through the conserved F or W. Fields, in order: J gene, clone size, V gene, D gene, CDR3 protein, CDR3 DNA. D genes are given only for firm matches. A row's size may be missing; if present it is once, few, many or a size class.

TRBJ2-3	few	TRBV5-1	.	CASSPEEFTDTQYF	TGCGCCAGCAGTCCCGAAGAGTTCACAGATACGCAGTATTTT
TRBJ1-1	few	TRBV9	.	CASSGSPRDTEAFF	TGTGCCAGCAGCGGATCGCCCAGGGACACTGAAGCTTTCTTT
TRBJ2-3	.	TRBV20-1	TRBD2	CSAPRGGPVGRTDTQYF	TGCAGTGCCCCCCGGGGAGGGCCTGTGGGGCGCACAGATACGCAGTATTTT
TRBJ2-7	.	TRBV4-3	.	CASSQDTGGSYYEQYF	TGCGCCAGCAGCCAAGATACGGGGGGCTCCTACTACGAGCAGTACTTC
TRBJ2-1	.	TRBV28	TRBD2	CASSSTGTSGPYNEQCF	TGTGCCAGCAGTTCGACCGGGACTAGCGGTCCCTACAATGAGCAGTGCTTC
TRBJ2-3	once	TRBV5-1	.	CASSAGLLTDTQYF	TGCGCCAGCAGCGCAGGCTTACTCACAGATACGCAGTATTTT
TRBJ1-5	once	TRBV19	.	CASSILGGGNQPQHF	TGTGCCAGTAGTATCTTAGGGGGTGGCAATCAGCCCCAGCATTTT
TRBJ1-5	few	TRBV18	TRBD1	CASSPSWGPGGGVQHF	TGTGCCAGCTCACCCTCGTGGGGACCCGGAGGGGGCGTCCAGCATTTT
TRBJ2-7	few	TRBV5-1	TRBD2	CASSLSTSGTYEQYF	TGCGCCAGCAGCTTGTCGACTAGCGGAACCTACGAGCAGTACTTC
TRBJ2-1	.	TRBV14	.	CASSPSRGNHNEQFF	TGTGCCAGCAGCCCCTCCCGCGGGAATCACAATGAGCAGTTCTTC
TRBJ2-7	.	TRBV5-5	.	CASSLAGHLYEQYF	TGTGCCAGCAGCTTGGCGGGACACCTGTACGAGCAGTACTTC
TRBJ2-7	few	TRBV12-3/TRBV12-4	TRBD2	CASSPRTSGGSTYEQYF	TGTGCCAGCAGCCCTAGGACTAGCGGGGGGTCAACCTACGAGCAGTACTTC
TRBJ2-1	few	TRBV20-1	.	CCARSPPRSSYNEQFF	TGCTGTGCTAGGTCCCCGCCGAGAAGCTCCTACAATGAGCAGTTCTTC
TRBJ1-2	few	TRBV29-1	TRBD1	CSVYRQGNYGYTF	TGCAGCGTCTACCGACAGGGAAACTATGGCTACACCTTC
TRBJ2-5	.	TRBV6-1	.	CASNRQGGRETQYF	TGTGCCAGCAACCGACAGGGCGGGAGGGAGACCCAGTACTTC
TRBJ2-5	.	TRBV6-4	.	CASSAEDRGAPQYF	TGTGCCAGCAGTGCAGAGGACAGAGGGGCCCCCCAGTACTTC
TRBJ1-1	.	TRBV2	.	CASALRYTMNTEAFF	TGTGCCAGCGCATTGAGGTATACTATGAACACTGAAGCTTTCTTT
TRBJ2-1	.	TRBV20-1	TRBD2	CSARDRGREGLPYNEQFF	TGCAGTGCTAGAGATAGGGGGCGGGAGGGCCTCCCCTACAATGAGCAGTTCTTC
TRBJ1-2	.	TRBV12-3/TRBV12-4	.	CASSLAHPNSGSYGYTF	TGTGCCAGCAGTTTAGCCCATCCGAACTCAGGAAGCTATGGCTACACCTTC
TRBJ2-1	few	TRBV10-3	.	CAIGSGTGNEQFF	TGTGCCATCGGAAGCGGGACAGGCAATGAGCAGTTCTTC